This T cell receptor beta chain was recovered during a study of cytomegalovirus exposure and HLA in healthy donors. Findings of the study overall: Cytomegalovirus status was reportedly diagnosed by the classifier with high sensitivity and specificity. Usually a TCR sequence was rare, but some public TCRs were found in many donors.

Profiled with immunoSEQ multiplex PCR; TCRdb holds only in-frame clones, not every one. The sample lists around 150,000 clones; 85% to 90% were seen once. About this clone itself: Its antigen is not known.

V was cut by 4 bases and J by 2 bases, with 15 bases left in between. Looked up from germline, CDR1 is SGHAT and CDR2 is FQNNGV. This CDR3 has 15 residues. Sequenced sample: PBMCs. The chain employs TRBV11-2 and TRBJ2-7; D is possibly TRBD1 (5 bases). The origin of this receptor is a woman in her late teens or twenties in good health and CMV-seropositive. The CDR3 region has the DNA TGTGCCAGCAGCTACCCCCCCAGGGATCCCTACGAGCAGTACTTC. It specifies CASSYPPRDPYEQYF.